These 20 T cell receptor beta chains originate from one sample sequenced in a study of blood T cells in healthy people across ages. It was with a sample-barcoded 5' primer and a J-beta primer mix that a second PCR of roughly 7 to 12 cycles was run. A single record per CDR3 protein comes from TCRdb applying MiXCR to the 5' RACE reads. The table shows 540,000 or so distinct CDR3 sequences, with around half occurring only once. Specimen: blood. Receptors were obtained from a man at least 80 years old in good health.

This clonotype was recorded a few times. The CDR3 region has the DNA TGCAGTGCCGCAGCAGGGGGCAATGGCTACACCTTC. Amino acid sequence: CSAAAGGNGYTF. This chain uses TRBV20-1 with TRBJ1-2, with TRBD1 matching 8 bases. Germline V gene data show CDR1 as DFQATT and CDR2 as SNEGSKA (reference sequence). Trimming took 6 bases from V and 6 from J; bases not matched to a gene: 6. The CDR3 runs 12 residues.

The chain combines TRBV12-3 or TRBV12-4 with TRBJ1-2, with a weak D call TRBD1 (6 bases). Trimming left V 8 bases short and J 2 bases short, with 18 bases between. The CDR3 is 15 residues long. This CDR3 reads CASRELGAINYGYTF. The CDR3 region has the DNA TGTGCCAGCCGTGAGTTGGGGGCGATAAACTATGGCTACACCTTC.

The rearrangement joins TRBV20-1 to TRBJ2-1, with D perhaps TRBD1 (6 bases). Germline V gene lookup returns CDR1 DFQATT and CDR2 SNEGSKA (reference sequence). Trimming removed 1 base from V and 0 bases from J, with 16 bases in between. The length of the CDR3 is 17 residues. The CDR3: CSARGGPTTPSYNEQFF. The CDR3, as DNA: TGCAGTGCTAGAGGGGGGCCCACTACTCCCTCCTACAATGAGCAGTTCTTC.

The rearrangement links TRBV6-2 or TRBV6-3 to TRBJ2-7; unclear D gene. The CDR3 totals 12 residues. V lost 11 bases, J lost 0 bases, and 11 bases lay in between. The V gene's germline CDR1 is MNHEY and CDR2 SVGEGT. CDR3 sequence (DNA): TGTGCCGCAAGAAGCGACTCCTACGAGCAGTACTTC. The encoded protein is CAARSDSYEQYF.

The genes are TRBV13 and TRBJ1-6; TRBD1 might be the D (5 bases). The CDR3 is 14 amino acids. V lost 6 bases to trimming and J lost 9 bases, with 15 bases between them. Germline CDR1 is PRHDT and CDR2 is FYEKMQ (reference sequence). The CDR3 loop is CASRPQAPGSPLHF. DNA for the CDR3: TGTGCCAGCAGGCCACAGGCCCCGGGTTCACCCCTCCACTTT.

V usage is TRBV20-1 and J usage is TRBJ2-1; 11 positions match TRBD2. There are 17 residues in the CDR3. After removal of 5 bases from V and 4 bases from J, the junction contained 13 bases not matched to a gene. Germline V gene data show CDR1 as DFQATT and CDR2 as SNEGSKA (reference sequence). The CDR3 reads CSAVHSTGTSGYNEQFF. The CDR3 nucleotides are TGCAGTGCTGTACACTCCACCGGGACTAGCGGTTACAATGAGCAGTTCTTC.

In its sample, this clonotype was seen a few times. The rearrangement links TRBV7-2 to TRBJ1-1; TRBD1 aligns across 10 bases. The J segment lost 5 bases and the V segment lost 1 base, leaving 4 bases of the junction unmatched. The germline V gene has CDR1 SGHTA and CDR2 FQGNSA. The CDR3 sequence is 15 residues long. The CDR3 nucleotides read TGTGCCAGCAGCTTAGACGGGACAGGGGAGACTGAAGCTTTCTTT. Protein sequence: CASSLDGTGETEAFF. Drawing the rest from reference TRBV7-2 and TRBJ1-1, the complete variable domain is GAGVSQSPSNKVTEKGKDVELRCDPISGHTALYWYRQSLGQGLEFLIYFQGNSAPDKSGLPSDRFSAERTGGSVSTLTIQRTQQEDSAVYLCASSLDGTGETEAFFGQGTRLTVV.

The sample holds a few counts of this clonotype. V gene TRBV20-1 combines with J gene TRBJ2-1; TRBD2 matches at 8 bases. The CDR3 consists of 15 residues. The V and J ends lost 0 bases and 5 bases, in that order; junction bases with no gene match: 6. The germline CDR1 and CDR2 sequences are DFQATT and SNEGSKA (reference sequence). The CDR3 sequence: CSARDPGGPNNEQFF. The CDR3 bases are TGCAGTGCTAGAGACCCGGGGGGGCCGAACAATGAGCAGTTCTTC.

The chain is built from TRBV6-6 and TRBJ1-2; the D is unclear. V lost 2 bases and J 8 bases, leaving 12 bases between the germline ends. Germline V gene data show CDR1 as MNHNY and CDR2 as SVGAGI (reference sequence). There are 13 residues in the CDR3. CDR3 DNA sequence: TGTGCCAGCAGTTACAACCGAGAGAGCGGCTACACCTTC. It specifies CASSYNRESGYTF.

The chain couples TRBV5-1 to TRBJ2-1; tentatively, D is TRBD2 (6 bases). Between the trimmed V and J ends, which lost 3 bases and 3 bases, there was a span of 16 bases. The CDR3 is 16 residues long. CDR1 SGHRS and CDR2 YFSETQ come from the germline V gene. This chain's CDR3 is CASSSGEAPGYNEQFF. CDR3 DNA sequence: TGCGCCAGCAGCTCGGGAGAGGCGCCGGGCTACAATGAGCAGTTCTTC.

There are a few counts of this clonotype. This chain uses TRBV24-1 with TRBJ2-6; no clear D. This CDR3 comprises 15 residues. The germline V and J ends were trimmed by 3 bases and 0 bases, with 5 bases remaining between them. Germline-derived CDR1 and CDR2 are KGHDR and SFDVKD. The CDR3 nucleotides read TGTGCCACCAGTGATCCAGCCTCTGGGGCCAACGTCCTGACTTTC. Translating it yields CATSDPASGANVLTF.

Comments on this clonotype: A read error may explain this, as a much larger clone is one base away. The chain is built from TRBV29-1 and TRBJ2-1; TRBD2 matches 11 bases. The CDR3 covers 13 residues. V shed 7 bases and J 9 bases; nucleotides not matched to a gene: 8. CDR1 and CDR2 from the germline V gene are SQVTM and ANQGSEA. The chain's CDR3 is CSGGTSGDIEQFF. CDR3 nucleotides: TGCAGCGGAGGGACTAGCGGCGACATTGAGCAGTTCTTC.

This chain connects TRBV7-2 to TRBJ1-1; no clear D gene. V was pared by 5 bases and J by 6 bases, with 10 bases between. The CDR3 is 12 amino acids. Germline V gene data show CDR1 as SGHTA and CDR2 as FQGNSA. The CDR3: CASSTQFPEAFF. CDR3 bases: TGTGCCAGCAGCACACAGTTCCCTGAAGCTTTCTTT.

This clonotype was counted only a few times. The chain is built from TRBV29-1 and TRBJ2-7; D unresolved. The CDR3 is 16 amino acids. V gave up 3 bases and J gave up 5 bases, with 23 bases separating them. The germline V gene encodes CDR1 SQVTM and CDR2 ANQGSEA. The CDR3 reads CSVELGPARGTHEQYF. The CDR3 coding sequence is TGCAGCGTTGAGCTTGGCCCTGCTCGAGGTACCCACGAGCAGTACTTC.

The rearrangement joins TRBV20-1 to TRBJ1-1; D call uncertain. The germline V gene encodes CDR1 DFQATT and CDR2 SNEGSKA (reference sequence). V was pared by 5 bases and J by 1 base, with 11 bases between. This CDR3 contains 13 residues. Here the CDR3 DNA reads TGCAGTGCTCCCTCTACCGGGAACACTGAAGCTTTCTTT. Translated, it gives CSAPSTGNTEAFF.

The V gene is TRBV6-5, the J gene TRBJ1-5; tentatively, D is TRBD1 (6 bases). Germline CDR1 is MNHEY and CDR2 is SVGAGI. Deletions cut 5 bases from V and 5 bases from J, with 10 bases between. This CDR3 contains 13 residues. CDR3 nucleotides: TGTGCCAGCAGTGACAGGCTTGATCAGCCCCAGCATTTT. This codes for CASSDRLDQPQHF.

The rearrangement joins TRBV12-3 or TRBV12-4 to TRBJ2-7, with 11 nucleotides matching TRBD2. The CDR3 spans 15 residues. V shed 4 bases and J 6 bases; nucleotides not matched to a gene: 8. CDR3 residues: CASSSRTSGLGEQYF. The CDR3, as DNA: TGTGCCAGCAGTTCAAGGACTAGCGGGTTGGGCGAGCAGTACTTC.

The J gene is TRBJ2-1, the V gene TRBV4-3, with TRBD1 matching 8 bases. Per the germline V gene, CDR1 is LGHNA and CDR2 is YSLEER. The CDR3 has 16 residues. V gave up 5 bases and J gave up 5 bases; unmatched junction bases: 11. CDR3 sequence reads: CASSYASTGVNNEQFF. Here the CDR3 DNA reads TGCGCCAGCAGCTACGCCTCGACAGGGGTAAACAATGAGCAGTTCTTC.

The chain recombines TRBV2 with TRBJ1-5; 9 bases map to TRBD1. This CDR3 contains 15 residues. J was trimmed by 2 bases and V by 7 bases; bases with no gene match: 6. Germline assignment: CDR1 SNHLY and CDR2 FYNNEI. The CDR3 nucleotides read TGTGCCAGCAAATTACAGGGGGCTGGCAATCAGCCCCAGCATTTT. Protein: CASKLQGAGNQPQHF.

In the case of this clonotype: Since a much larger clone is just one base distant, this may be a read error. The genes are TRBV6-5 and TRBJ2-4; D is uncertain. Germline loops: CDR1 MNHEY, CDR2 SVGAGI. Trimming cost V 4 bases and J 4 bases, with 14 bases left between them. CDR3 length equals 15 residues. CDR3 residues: CASSSRGWGKNIQYF. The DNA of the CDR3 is TGTGCCAGCAGTTCCCGAGGTTGGGGTAAAAACATTCAGTACTTC.